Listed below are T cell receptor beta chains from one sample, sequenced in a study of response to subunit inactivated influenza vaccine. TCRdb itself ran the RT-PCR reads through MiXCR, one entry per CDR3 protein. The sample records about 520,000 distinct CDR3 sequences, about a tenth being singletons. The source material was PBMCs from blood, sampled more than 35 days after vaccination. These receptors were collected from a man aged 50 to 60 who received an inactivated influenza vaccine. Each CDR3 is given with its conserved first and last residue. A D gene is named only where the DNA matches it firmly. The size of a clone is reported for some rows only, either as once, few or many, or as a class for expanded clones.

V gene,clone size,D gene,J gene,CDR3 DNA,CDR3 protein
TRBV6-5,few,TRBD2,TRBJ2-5,TGTGCCAGCAGTTTTGGTAGCGGGAGGGCAGGGGAGACCCAGTACTTC,CASSFGSGRAGETQYF
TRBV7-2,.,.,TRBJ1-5,TGTGCCAGCAGCTTCGGACGGGGTGGCAATCAGCCCCAGCATTTT,CASSFGRGGNQPQHF
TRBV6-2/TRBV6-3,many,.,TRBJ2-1,TGTGCCGGTTCTCCGGGACATCAAAAAGGGAATGAGCAGTTCTTC,CAGSPGHQKGNEQFF
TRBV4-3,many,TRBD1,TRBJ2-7,TGCGCCAGCAGCCAAGAATACCAGGGGGCTTACTACGAGCAGTACTTC,CASSQEYQGAYYEQYF
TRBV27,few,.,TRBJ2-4,TGTGCCAGCAGTTTACTTGGGGGCGCCGGACGCAAAAACATTCAGTACTTC,CASSLLGGAGRKNIQYF
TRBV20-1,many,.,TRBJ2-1,TGCAGTGCTAGGTCGGATGAGCAGTTCTTC,CSARSDEQFF
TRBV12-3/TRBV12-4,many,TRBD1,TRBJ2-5,TGTGCCAGCAGCGGGCAGGGACAGGGTCTTTGGACCCAGTACTTC,CASSGQGQGLWTQYF
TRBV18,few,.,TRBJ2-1,TGTGCCAGCTCACGACGCAGCGGTACCCCTAGGGACAATGAGCAGTTCTTC,CASSRRSGTPRDNEQFF
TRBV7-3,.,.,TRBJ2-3,TGTGCCAGCAGCCCCGACCGGGGAGCGGATACGCAGTATTTT,CASSPDRGADTQYF
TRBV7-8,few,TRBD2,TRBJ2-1,TGTGCCAGCAGCCCCCGTGGGTTAGCGGGGGGGCCGGAGCAGTTCTTC,CASSPRGLAGGPEQFF
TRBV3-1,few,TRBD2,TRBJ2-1,TGTGCCAGCAGCCAAGATACTGTTTTGGCGGGAGGGTACAATGAGCAGTTCTTC,CASSQDTVLAGGYNEQFF
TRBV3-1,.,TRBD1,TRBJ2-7,TGTGCCAGCAGCCAAGCCGGGACAGCCTACGAGCAGTACTTC,CASSQAGTAYEQYF
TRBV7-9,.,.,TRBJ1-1,TGTGCCAGCAGCTTAGAGACAGCGAACACTGAAGCTTTCTTT,CASSLETANTEAFF
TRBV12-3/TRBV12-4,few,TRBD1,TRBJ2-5,TGTGCCAGCAGTCAGAAGACAGGGTCGTGGGAGACCCAGTACTTC,CASSQKTGSWETQYF
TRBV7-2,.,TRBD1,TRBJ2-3,TGTGCCAGCAGCTCTCCAGACAGGGCCCCTACAGATACGCAGTATTTT,CASSSPDRAPTDTQYF
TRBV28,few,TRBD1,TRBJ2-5,TGTGCCAGCAGTCTTTCGGCCGGGACAGGGTGGATTTTTTTCACCCAAGAGACCCAGTACTTC,CASSLSAGTGWIFFTQETQYF
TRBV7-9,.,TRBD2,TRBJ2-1,TGTGCCAGCAGCTTAGCTACGGGACTAGTAAACAATGAGCAGTTCTTC,CASSLATGLVNNEQFF
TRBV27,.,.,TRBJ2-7,TGTGCCAGCAGTGGATCCCGGGACCTCCGCAGAAGCGAGCAGTACTTC,CASSGSRDLRRSEQYF
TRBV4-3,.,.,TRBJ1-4,TGCGCCAGCAGCCAAGAAGGAGCGGGTGGTGAAAAACTGTTTTTT,CASSQEGAGGEKLFF
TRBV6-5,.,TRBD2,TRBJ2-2,TGTGCCAGCAGTTACGAAGGACTAGCCACCGGGGAGCTGTTTTTT,CASSYEGLATGELFF
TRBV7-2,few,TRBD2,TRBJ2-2,TGTGCCAGCAGCTTAATACTAGCGGACACCGGGGAGCTGTTTTTT,CASSLILADTGELFF
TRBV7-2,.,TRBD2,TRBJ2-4,TGTGCCAGCAGCCTACTAGCGGGCTGGAAAAACATTCAGTACTTC,CASSLLAGWKNIQYF
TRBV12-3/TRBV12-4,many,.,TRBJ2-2,TGTGCCAGCAGTTTCGGGCCTTCCGGCGGGGAGCTGTTTTTT,CASSFGPSGGELFF
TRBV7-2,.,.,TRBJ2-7,TGTGCCAGCAGATTAGCATCTTATGCCTACGAGCAGTACTTC,CASRLASYAYEQYF
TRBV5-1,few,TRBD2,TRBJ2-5,TGCGCCAGCAGCACGACTAGCGGGACCTTAGAGACCCAGTACTTC,CASSTTSGTLETQYF
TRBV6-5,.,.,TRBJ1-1,TGTGCCAGCAGCCACAGGGACACTGAAGCTTTCTTT,CASSHRDTEAFF
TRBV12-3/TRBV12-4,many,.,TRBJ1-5,TGTGCCAGCAGACCGGAGGGTAGCAATCAGCCCCAGCATTTT,CASRPEGSNQPQHF
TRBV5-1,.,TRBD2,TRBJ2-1,TGCGCCAGCAGCGGGACTAGCGGGGGCTATGAGCAGTTCTTC,CASSGTSGGYEQFF
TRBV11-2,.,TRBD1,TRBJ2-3,TGTGCCAGCAGTCCGCAGGGGGCTGGGACAGATACGCAGTATTTT,CASSPQGAGTDTQYF
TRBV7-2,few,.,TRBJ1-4,TGTGCCAGCAGCCGGGTAGGGCAGAGGGATGAAAAACTGTTTTTT,CASSRVGQRDEKLFF
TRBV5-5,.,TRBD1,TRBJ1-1,TGTGCCAGCAGCAAACAGGGGGCTTGGAACACTGAAGCTTTCTTT,CASSKQGAWNTEAFF
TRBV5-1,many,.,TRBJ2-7,TGCGCCAGCAGCTCGACGGGGTGGGAGCAGTACTTC,CASSSTGWEQYF
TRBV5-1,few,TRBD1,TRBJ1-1,TGCGCCAGCAGTTTGACAGGGGGGGAGAACACTGAAGCTTTCTTT,CASSLTGGENTEAFF
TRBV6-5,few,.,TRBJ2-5,TGTGCCAGCAGTTACAAGGGACACGGGACCCAGTACTTC,CASSYKGHGTQYF
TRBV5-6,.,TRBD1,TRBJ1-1,TGTGCCAGCAGCTTTCCGACAGGGGGAACTGAAGCTTTCTTT,CASSFPTGGTEAFF
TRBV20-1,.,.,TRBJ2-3,TGCAGTGCCCCGGGACTCACAGATACGCAGTATTTT,CSAPGLTDTQYF
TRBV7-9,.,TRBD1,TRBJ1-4,TGTGCCACCCCGTTACAGGGGGATGAAAAACTGTTTTTT,CATPLQGDEKLFF
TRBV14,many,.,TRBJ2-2,TGTGCCAGCACGGATAAAGGGGCCGGGTACGCCGGGGAGCTGTTTTTT,CASTDKGAGYAGELFF
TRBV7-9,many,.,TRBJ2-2,TGTGCCAGCAGCTTAGGGGGGTCCTGGGAGCTGTTTTTT,CASSLGGSWELFF
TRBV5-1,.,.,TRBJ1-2,TGCGCCAGCAGCCCGGACGGGCTAGGGATTGGCTACACCTTC,CASSPDGLGIGYTF
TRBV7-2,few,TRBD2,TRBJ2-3,TGTGCCAGCAGCTTAGTGGCGGGAGGGCCCGCAGATACGCAGTATTTT,CASSLVAGGPADTQYF
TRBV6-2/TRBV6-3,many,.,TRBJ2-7,TGTGCCAGCAGTTACGAGGGAGGTTACGAGCAGTACTTC,CASSYEGGYEQYF
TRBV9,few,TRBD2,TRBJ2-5,TGTGCCAGCAGCGGGTCTGGAGCGGGGGGTTCAGAGACCCAGTACTTC,CASSGSGAGGSETQYF
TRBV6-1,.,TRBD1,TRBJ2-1,TGTGCCAGCAGGACGGGACAGGGGAGCAACAATGAGCAGTTCTTC,CASRTGQGSNNEQFF
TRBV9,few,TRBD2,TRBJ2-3,TGTGCCAGCAGCTCCCGGACTAGCGGGGGCTTCACAGATACGCAGTATTTT,CASSSRTSGGFTDTQYF
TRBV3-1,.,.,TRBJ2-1,TGTGCCAGCAGCCAACAGGGGGGATTCTACAATGAGCAGTTCTTC,CASSQQGGFYNEQFF
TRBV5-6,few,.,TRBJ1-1,TGTGCCAGCAGCCCGTTCCGTGTACGGTCAATGAACACTGAAGCTTTCTTT,CASSPFRVRSMNTEAFF
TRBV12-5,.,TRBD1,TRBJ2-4,TGTGCTAGTGGTACACCTGACAGGGACCTAGCCAAAAACATTCAGTACTTC,CASGTPDRDLAKNIQYF